This entry lists 17 T cell receptor beta chains sequenced from one sample in a study of OX40 agonist ivuxolimab in advanced cancers. Sequenced by immunoSEQ multiplex PCR; TCRdb stores in-frame clones only, minus some. The table has more than 65,000 clones, about 88% seen once. The material was CD4+ or CD8+ T cells sorted from blood, obtained in a trial of the OX40 agonist ivuxolimab. The receptors stem from an adult with an advanced solid tumor such as melanoma, head and neck, liver or kidney cancer.

About this clone itself: Additional DNA sequences in this sample encode the identical CDR3. The chain couples TRBV19 to TRBJ2-7; D may correspond to TRBD1 or TRBD2 (5 bases each). The CDR3 covers 13 residues. Trimming took off 5 bases at V and 2 bases at J, with 10 bases between the two ends. The germline V gene encodes CDR1 LNHDA and CDR2 SQIVND (reference sequence). CDR3 DNA: TGTGCCAGTAGTCGGGACCGAGCCTACGAGCAGTACTTC. It specifies CASSRDRAYEQYF.

The DNA of the CDR3 is TGTGCCAGCTCACCAGTTAGCTCCGAGACCCAGTACTTC. Translation: CASSPVSSETQYF. The genes are TRBV18 and TRBJ2-5; D uncertain. Trimming removed 2 bases from V and 5 bases from J, with 9 bases in between. The CDR3 is 13 residues long. Looked up from germline, CDR1 is KGHSH and CDR2 is LQKENI.

The chain has TRBV6-4 and TRBJ2-6; D remains ambiguous. Trimming cost V 6 bases and J 0 bases, with 3 bases left between them. CDR1 and CDR2 from the germline V gene are MRHNA and SNTAGT. The CDR3 is made up of 13 amino acids. CDR3: CASSGSGANVLTF. As DNA, the CDR3 is TGTGCCAGCAGCGGCTCTGGGGCCAACGTCCTGACTTTC.

Regarding this clone: The same CDR3 is also encoded by other DNA sequences in this sample. The rearrangement joins TRBV5-1 to TRBJ2-7, with D perhaps TRBD2 (5 bases). This CDR3 has 14 amino acids. The germline V and J ends were trimmed by 8 bases and 0 bases, with 15 bases remaining between them. Germline CDR1 SGHRS, CDR2 YFSETQ. CDR3: CASSLGGGSYEQYF. Written as DNA, the CDR3 is TGCGCCAGTTCACTAGGAGGCGGCTCCTACGAGCAGTACTTC.

The chain joins TRBV5-4 to TRBJ1-6; D is ambiguous. Trimming pared 1 base from V and 8 bases from J, leaving 7 bases between. The CDR3 contains 13 residues. Germline-derived CDR1 and CDR2 are SGHNT and YYREEE (reference sequence). The CDR3 sequence is CASSLSRDSPLHF. As DNA, the CDR3 is TGTGCCAGCAGCTTGTCTCGGGATTCACCCCTCCACTTT.

V usage is TRBV11-3 and J usage is TRBJ2-7; D not resolved. V shed 0 bases and J shed 0 bases, with 9 bases lying between them. Germline-derived CDR1 and CDR2 are SGHNT and YENEEA. The CDR3 has 15 amino acids. CDR3 region: CASSLENAVSYEQYF. CDR3 bases: TGTGCCAGCAGCTTAGAGAACGCGGTCTCCTACGAGCAGTACTTC.

The chain has TRBV11-3 and TRBJ2-7; D might be TRBD1 (6 bases). This CDR3 spans 14 amino acids. The V gene lost 5 bases and the J gene lost 3 bases, with 14 bases spanning the gap. CDR1 SGHNT and CDR2 YENEEA come from the germline V gene. The CDR3 nucleotides read TGTGCCAGCAGCAACCGGGACACAAACTACGAGCAGTACTTC. Translation gives CASSNRDTNYEQYF.

This clone showed up just a few times. V and J are TRBV10-3 and TRBJ2-6; no clear D gene. The length of the CDR3 is 17 residues. Looked up from germline, CDR1 is ENHRY and CDR2 is SYGVKD. The V gene lost 5 bases and the J gene lost 5 bases, with 19 bases spanning the gap. This CDR3 is CAISPTHIIDRANVLTF. The CDR3 DNA reads TGTGCCATCAGTCCAACCCATATTATTGATAGGGCCAACGTCCTGACTTTC.

This sequence joins TRBV7-9 and TRBJ1-5; possibly TRBD1 for D (5 bases). Germline loops: CDR1 SEHNR, CDR2 FQNEAQ (reference sequence). CDR3 length: 15 amino acids. Trimming pared 4 bases from V and 1 base from J, leaving 11 bases between. In nucleotides, the CDR3 is TGTGCCAGCAGCTCCTTCCGGGACAGCAATCAGCCCCAGCATTTT. Protein sequence: CASSSFRDSNQPQHF.

This chain uses TRBV23-1 with TRBJ1-2; D not certain. TRBV23-1 is noted as an ORF with a role that remains uncertain. The CDR3 contains 10 residues. V was shortened by 8 bases and J by 2 bases, with 3 bases between the two germline ends. CDR3 sequence reads: CASLNYGYTF. The CDR3 coding sequence is TGCGCCAGCCTCAACTATGGCTACACCTTC.

The CDR3 region has the DNA TGCGCCAGCAGCCAACGGGCCGCTACAAACACTGAAGCTTTCTTT. Its protein is CASSQRAATNTEAFF. The V call is TRBV4-3, the J call TRBJ1-1; no reliable D call. Trimming shortened V by 2 bases and J by 2 bases, and 12 bases separated the two germline ends. Looked up from germline, CDR1 is LGHNA and CDR2 is YSLEER. The CDR3 contains 15 residues.

The chain uses TRBV11-2 and TRBJ1-2; D not resolved. The ends were cut back, 3 bases at V and 7 bases at J, with 9 bases in the middle. The CDR3 loop spans 12 amino acids. Germline CDR1 reads SGHAT; CDR2 reads FQNNGV. The CDR3: CASSFPGFGYTF. The CDR3 DNA is TGTGCCAGCAGCTTTCCGGGGTTTGGCTACACCTTC.

This clone was seen a few times. V and J are TRBV25-1 and TRBJ2-3; TRBD1 is a possible D gene (6 bases). Germline values: CDR1 MGHDK, CDR2 SYGVNS. Trimming removed 4 bases at V and 6 bases at J, with 17 bases between. The CDR3 is made up of 15 amino acids. The CDR3 here is CASSVGAGVWDTQYF. The CDR3 DNA follows: TGTGCCAGCAGTGTAGGGGCAGGGGTTTGGGATACGCAGTATTTT.

The genes are TRBV18 and TRBJ2-7, with unresolved D. Germline V lookup: CDR1 KGHSH, CDR2 LQKENI. This CDR3 contains 14 residues. V was shortened by 5 bases and J by 7 bases, with 18 bases between the two germline ends. The CDR3 protein is CASSTSDGSREQYF. CDR3 coding DNA: TGTGCCAGCTCAACCTCAGACGGGTCTAGGGAGCAGTACTTC.

The genes are TRBV7-3 and TRBJ2-2; D ambiguous. The CDR3 loop spans 13 amino acids. The V end was cut by 5 bases, the J end by 1 base, with 5 bases between. Germline V gene lookup returns CDR1 SGHTA and CDR2 FQGTGA. The CDR3 is CASSPENTGELFF. CDR3 nucleotides: TGTGCCAGCAGCCCCGAGAACACCGGGGAGCTGTTTTTT.

This clone was counted a single time. The J gene is TRBJ1-2, the V gene TRBV21-1. TRBV21-1 is noted as a pseudogene. The CDR3 runs to 14 residues. The CDR3 loop reads CASSKALFDYGYTF. CDR3 bases: TGTGCCAGCAGCAAAGCGCTTTTCGACTATGGCTACACCTTC.

The chain employs TRBV7-3 and TRBJ2-1, with 11 bases matching TRBD2. The V and J ends lost 3 bases and 8 bases, in that order; junction bases with no gene match: 12. The CDR3 runs 17 residues. CDR1 is SGHTA, CDR2 FQGTGA, per germline. The CDR3 spells CASSFRPPGLADDEQFF. CDR3 DNA sequence: TGTGCCAGCAGCTTCCGACCACCGGGACTAGCGGACGATGAGCAGTTCTTC. Complete variable domain (other parts from reference TRBV7-3 and TRBJ2-1): GAGVSQTPSNKVTEKGKYVELRCDPISGHTALYWYRQSLGQGPEFLIYFQGTGAADDSGLPNDRFFAVRPEGSVSTLKIQRTERGDSAVYLCASSFRPPGLADDEQFFGPGTRLTVL.